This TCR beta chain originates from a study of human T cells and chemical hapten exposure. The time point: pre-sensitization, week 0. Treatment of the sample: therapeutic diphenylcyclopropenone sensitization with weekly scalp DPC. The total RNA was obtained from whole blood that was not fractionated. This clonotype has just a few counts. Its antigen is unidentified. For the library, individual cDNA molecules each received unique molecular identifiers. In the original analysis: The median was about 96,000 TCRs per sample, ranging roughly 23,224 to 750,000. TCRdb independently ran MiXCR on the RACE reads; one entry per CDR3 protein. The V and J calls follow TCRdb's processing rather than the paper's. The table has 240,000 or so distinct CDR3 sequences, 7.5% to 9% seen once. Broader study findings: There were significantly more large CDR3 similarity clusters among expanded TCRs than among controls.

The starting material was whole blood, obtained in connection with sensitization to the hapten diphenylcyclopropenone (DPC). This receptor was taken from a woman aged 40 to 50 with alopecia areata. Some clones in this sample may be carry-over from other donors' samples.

CDR3 coding DNA: TGTGCCAGCAGAAAGATAGCGGGAGGGGACTACAATGAGCAGTTCTTC. Encoded protein: CASRKIAGGDYNEQFF. This rearrangement joins TRBV27 to TRBJ2-1; TRBD2 matches at 11 bases. J lost 3 bases, V lost 6 bases, and 7 bases had no gene match. Germline V CDR1 and CDR2: MNHEY, SMNVEV (reference sequence). The CDR3 sequence is 16 residues long.